What follows describes a single TCR beta chain. This sample was included in a study of blood T cell repertoires in COVID-19. For the study at large: T cells, B-cell-depleted T cells, or PBMCs supplied cDNA or gDNA.

In the original analysis: Counts of nucleated cells, estimated from reference gene primer amplification, were obtained. Clones were sequenced by immunoSEQ multiplex PCR, and TCRdb holds only the in-frame ones, with some missing. V and J calls and clone size are those listed in that table; D and trimming were worked out from the DNA. The data show some 210,000 clones, with roughly 84% seen just once and around 5.9% held by the top ten. The CDR3 totals 18 residues. Looked up from germline, CDR1 is ENHRY and CDR2 is SYGVKD. V shed 6 bases and J 1 base; nucleotides not matched to a gene: 8. Sequencing was done on a sample of peripheral blood. The receptor was derived from a woman aged 40 to 49 who had recovered from COVID-19. The chain recombines TRBV10-3 with TRBJ1-6, with 11 bases fitting TRBD1. CDR3 DNA sequence: TGTGCCATCAGGGCGGACAGGGGGCTTGGGTCCTATAATTCACCCCTCCACTTT. As protein: CAIRADRGLGSYNSPLHF.